These 14 T cell receptor beta chains originate from one sample sequenced in a study of molecular identifiers for immune sequencing clone quantification. TCRdb itself ran the PCR reads through MiXCR, one entry per CDR3 protein. In the table there are roughly 50,000 distinct CDR3 sequences, 36% of which are singletons. Sequencing was performed on naive CD8+ T cells from blood, with Jurkat cell RNA spiked in. Subset of the sample: FACS-sorted CD8+CD4-CCR7+CD45RA+ naive T cells. The receptor source for this set is a human donor in good health. Some libraries in this study had Jurkat cell RNA spiked in.

V and J are TRBV7-6 and TRBJ2-2; TRBD1 is a possible D gene (5 bases). The length of the CDR3 is 14 residues. Germline V gene sequence: CDR1 SGHVS, CDR2 FNYEAQ. V dropped 1 base and J dropped 6 bases, with 9 bases sitting between them. CDR3 amino acids: CASSLVGASGELFF. For the CDR3, the DNA is TGTGCCAGCAGCTTAGTTGGGGCTTCCGGGGAGCTGTTTTTT. The full variable domain, in which reference TRBV7-6 and TRBJ2-2 provide the parts outside the CDR3, is GAGVSQSPRYKVTKRGQDVALRCDPISGHVSLYWYRQALGQGPEFLTYFNYEAQQDKSGLPNDRFSAERPEGSISTLTIQRTEQRDSAMYRCASSLVGASGELFFGEGSRLTVL.

This clonotype was seen a few times. This chain joins TRBV9 and TRBJ1-1; 8 positions agree with TRBD1. CDR1 is SGDLS and CDR2 is YYNGEE in the germline V gene. CDR3 size: 14 residues. Germline trimming cut 4 bases from V and 7 bases from J; bases unmatched to any gene: 9. CDR3 loop: CASSNNRGMNEAFF. The CDR3 DNA is TGTGCCAGCAGCAACAACAGGGGGATGAATGAAGCTTTCTTT.

The chain recombines TRBV20-1 with TRBJ2-4, with a weak D call TRBD1 (7 bases). The CDR3 spans 14 residues. CDR1 and CDR2 from the germline V gene are DFQATT and SNEGSKA (reference sequence). V gave up 2 bases and J gave up 8 bases, with 16 bases separating them. CDR3 coding DNA: TGCAGTGCTAGAAGGACAGGCGGGGCTTACATTCAGTACTTC. As protein: CSARRTGGAYIQYF.

This clonotype occurred many times. V is TRBV7-8 and J is TRBJ1-1, with a weak D call TRBD1 (5 bases). Per the germline V gene, CDR1 is SGHVS and CDR2 is FQNEAQ. This CDR3 is 15 amino acids long. Trimming removed 0 bases from V and 4 bases from J, with 12 bases in between. The CDR3: CASSLAEGSATEAFF. The CDR3 DNA reads as TGTGCCAGCAGCTTAGCAGAGGGGTCCGCCACTGAAGCTTTCTTT. The variable domain in full, completed from reference TRBV7-8 and TRBJ1-1, reads GAGVSQSPRYKVAKRGQDVALRCDPISGHVSLFWYQQALGQGPEFLTYFQNEAQLDKSGLPSDRFFAERPEGSVSTLKIQRTQQEDSAVYLCASSLAEGSATEAFFGQGTRLTVV.

This clonotype occurred a few times. J is TRBJ2-3 and V is TRBV28, with D perhaps assigned TRBD1 or TRBD2 (5 bases each). Looked up from germline, CDR1 is MDHEN and CDR2 is SYDVKM. V gave up 6 bases and J gave up 6 bases, with 19 bases separating them. CDR3 size: 15 residues. The CDR3 loop reads CASSLPGTLGDTQYF. For the CDR3, the DNA is TGTGCCAGCAGCTTACCCGGGACCCTGGGCGATACGCAGTATTTT.

This clonotype was found a few times. V and J are TRBV13 and TRBJ2-3, with D possibly called TRBD1 or TRBD2 (5 bases each). Germline CDR1 is PRHDT and CDR2 is FYEKMQ (reference sequence). This CDR3 has 11 residues. V lost 2 bases and J 14 bases, leaving 11 bases between the germline ends. CDR3 in amino acids: CASSLLGETYF. The CDR3, as DNA: TGTGCCAGCAGCTTATTAGGGGAGACGTATTTT.

The table lists this clonotype with a count of one. A much larger clonotype is one base distant, so this may be a read error. The genes are TRBV6-2 or TRBV6-3 and TRBJ2-7; a weak D match, TRBD2 (5 bases). The CDR3 has 13 amino acids. In germline, CDR1 is MNHEY, CDR2 SVGEGT. CDR3 loop: CASNYYRESERYF. The CDR3 region has the DNA TGTGCCAGCAACTACTACCGGGAAAGCGAGCGGTACTTC.

The chain uses TRBV28 and TRBJ2-7; TRBD2 aligns across 11 bases. V lost 2 bases to trimming and J lost 4 bases; unmatched junction nucleotides: 7. The CDR3 length is 16 residues. CDR1 is MDHEN and CDR2 is SYDVKM in the germline V gene. This chain's CDR3 is CASSLVVLAGEYEQYF. The CDR3 DNA follows: TGTGCCAGCAGTTTAGTTGTACTAGCGGGAGAGTACGAGCAGTACTTC.

This clonotype has a handful of counts. This rearrangement joins TRBV28 to TRBJ1-4; 9 bases agree with TRBD1. The junction had 2 bases not matched to a gene; V was cut back by 3 bases and J by 3 bases. Per the germline V gene, CDR1 is MDHEN and CDR2 is SYDVKM. CDR3 length: 15 amino acids. Written as DNA, the CDR3 is TGTGCCAGCAGTTTGGGGGACAGGGCTAATGAAAAACTGTTTTTT. It encodes CASSLGDRANEKLFF.

The CDR3: CASSERIDSNQPQHF. As DNA, the CDR3 is TGTGCCAGCAGTGAAAGGATCGACAGTAATCAGCCCCAGCATTTT. The V gene is TRBV2, the J gene TRBJ1-5, with D perhaps TRBD1 (5 bases). The CDR3 totals 15 residues. With 2 bases removed from V and 4 bases from J, the gap between germline ends came to 12 bases. Germline CDR1 reads SNHLY; CDR2 reads FYNNEI. The full variable domain, in which reference TRBV2 and TRBJ1-5 provide the parts outside the CDR3, is EPEVTQTPSHQVTQMGQEVILRCVPISNHLYFYWYRQILGQKVEFLVSFYNNEISEKSEIFDDQFSVERPDGSNFTLKIRSTKLEDSAMYFCASSERIDSNQPQHFGDGTRLSIL.

Worth noting for this clonotype: A much larger clonotype is one base distant, so this may be a read error. V usage is TRBV7-6 and J usage is TRBJ2-3; D is unresolved. From germline, CDR1 is SGHVS and CDR2 FNYEAQ. The CDR3 covers 15 residues. V gave up 3 bases and J gave up 4 bases, with 14 bases separating them. The CDR3 loop is CASSLLVQRPDTQYF. The CDR3 DNA reads as TGTGCCAGCAGCTTGTTAGTACAGAGGCCAGATACGCAGTATTTT.

This rearrangement joins TRBV7-9 to TRBJ1-3; a possible D gene is TRBD1 (6 bases). Germline V lookup: CDR1 SEHNR, CDR2 FQNEAQ (reference sequence). V dropped 5 bases and J dropped 4 bases, with 18 bases sitting between them. The CDR3 contains 16 residues. CDR3 loop: CASSPLRGGGGNTIYF. The DNA for the CDR3 is TGTGCCAGCAGCCCCTTAAGAGGGGGAGGAGGAAACACCATATATTTT.

This clonotype was observed a handful of times. The chain carries TRBV6-5 and TRBJ2-7; D assignment may be TRBD1 or TRBD2 (5 bases each). V was clipped by 0 bases and J by 0 bases, with 9 bases between them. The germline CDR1 and CDR2 sequences are MNHEY and SVGAGI. The CDR3 covers 15 residues. The CDR3 nucleotides are TGTGCCAGCAGTTACTCGACCGGGACCTCCTACGAGCAGTACTTC. Translating gives CASSYSTGTSYEQYF.

This clonotype has a handful of counts. The V and J genes are TRBV7-8 and TRBJ1-5; 10 bases are shared with TRBD1. The CDR3 loop spans 15 amino acids. Germline V gene data show CDR1 as SGHVS and CDR2 as FQNEAQ. V trimming: 5 bases; J trimming: 7 bases; junction bases outside the gene matches: 8. In DNA, the CDR3 is TGTGCCAGCAGCGGGACAGGGGATCCTTGGCAGCCCCAGCATTTT. Translation gives CASSGTGDPWQPQHF.